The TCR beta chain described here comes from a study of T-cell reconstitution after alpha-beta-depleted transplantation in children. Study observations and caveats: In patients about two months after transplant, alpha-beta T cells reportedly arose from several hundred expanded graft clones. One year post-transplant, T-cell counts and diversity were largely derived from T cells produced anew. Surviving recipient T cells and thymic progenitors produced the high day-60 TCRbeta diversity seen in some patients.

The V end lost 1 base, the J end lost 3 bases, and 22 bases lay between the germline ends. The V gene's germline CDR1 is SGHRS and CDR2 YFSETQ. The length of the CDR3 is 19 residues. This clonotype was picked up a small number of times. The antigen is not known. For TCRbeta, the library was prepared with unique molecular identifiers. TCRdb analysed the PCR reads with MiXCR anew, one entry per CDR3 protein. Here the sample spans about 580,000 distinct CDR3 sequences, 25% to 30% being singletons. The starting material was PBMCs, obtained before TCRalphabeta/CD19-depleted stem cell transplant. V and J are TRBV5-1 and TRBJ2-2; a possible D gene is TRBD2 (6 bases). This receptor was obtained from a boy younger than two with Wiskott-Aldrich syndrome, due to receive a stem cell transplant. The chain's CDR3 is CASSLNRDLGRGDTGELFF. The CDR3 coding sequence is TGCGCCAGCAGCTTGAATCGGGACTTGGGGCGCGGGGACACCGGGGAGCTGTTTTTT. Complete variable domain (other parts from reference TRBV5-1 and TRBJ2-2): KAGVTQTPRYLIKTRGQQVTLSCSPISGHRSVSWYQQTPGQGLQFLFEYFSETQRNKGNFPGRFSGRQFSNSRSEMNVSTLELGDSALYLCASSLNRDLGRGDTGELFFGEGSRLTVL.